Below are 16 T cell receptor beta chains sequenced from a single sample in a study of blood T cell repertoires in COVID-19. This table comes from immunoSEQ multiplex PCR, and its TCRdb copy is limited to in-frame clones, with some not included. The repertoire holds roughly 220,000 clones, approximately 85% seen once, with around 8% in the top ten. Material for sequencing was peripheral blood. The receptors were gathered from a woman of 80 years or more with COVID-19, enrolled during active disease.

This clone showed up just once. The rearrangement links TRBV5-1 to TRBJ2-5; no reliable D call. The CDR3 extends over 14 amino acids. Trimming removed 5 bases at V and 2 bases at J, with 13 bases between. Germline CDR1 SGHRS, CDR2 YFSETQ. CDR3 DNA: TGCGCCAGCAGACTCCAGGAAAGTCAAGAGACCCAGTACTTC. Encoded protein: CASRLQESQETQYF.

A few counts support this clone. The V gene is TRBV6-2 or TRBV6-3, the J gene TRBJ2-3, with TRBD2 as a possible D gene (6 bases). V was pared by 2 bases and J by 4 bases, with 19 bases between. Looked up from germline, CDR1 is MNHEY and CDR2 is SVGEGT. The CDR3 has 17 amino acids. CDR3 protein: CASSYLRTMQGPDTQYF. Here the CDR3 DNA reads TGTGCCAGCAGTTACCTCAGGACTATGCAAGGACCAGATACGCAGTATTTT.

The chain combines TRBV3-1 (or the pseudogene TRBV3-2) with TRBJ1-1, with 7 bases that match TRBD1. The CDR3 is made up of 14 amino acids. The germline gives CDR1 LGHDT, CDR2 YNNKEL (reference sequence). V gave up 4 bases and J gave up 2 bases; unmatched junction bases: 4. The CDR3 nucleotides read TGTGCCAGCAGCCGTAACAGGGGAAACACTGAAGCTTTCTTT. Translating it yields CASSRNRGNTEAFF.

The V gene is TRBV24-1, the J gene TRBJ1-2, with a possible D match to TRBD1 (6 bases). V lost 6 bases and J lost 8, with 12 bases in between. The CDR3 totals 12 residues. CDR1 is KGHDR and CDR2 is SFDVKD in the germline V gene. The CDR3 bases are TGTGCCACCAGTAGGGGGTCGGAAGGCTACACCTTC. As protein: CATSRGSEGYTF.

This sequence joins TRBV10-3 and TRBJ2-1, with D possibly matching TRBD2 (6 bases). Germline V CDR1 and CDR2: ENHRY, SYGVKD. Trimming cost V 8 bases and J 6 bases, with 8 bases left between them. The CDR3 is made up of 11 amino acids. The CDR3 region is CAIRELNEQFF. The CDR3 bases are TGTGCCATCCGGGAGCTCAATGAGCAGTTCTTC.

There are a few counts of this clone. The chain joins TRBV28 to TRBJ2-7; 11 bases align to TRBD1. Trimming took 5 bases from V and 9 from J; bases not matched to a gene: 9. The CDR3 spans 14 residues. Per germline, CDR1 MDHEN and CDR2 SYDVKM. The CDR3 is CASSPGTGGTAQYF. CDR3 nucleotide sequence: TGTGCCAGCAGTCCTGGGACAGGGGGTACTGCGCAGTACTTC.

For the CDR3, the DNA is TGTGCCAGCAGGGAGACAGGGACTAATGAAAAACTGTTTTTT. Amino acids: CASRETGTNEKLFF. The V call is TRBV5-4, the J call TRBJ1-4, with 7 positions matching TRBD1. The CDR3 runs 14 residues. Germline V gives CDR1 SGHNT, CDR2 YYREEE (reference sequence). Trimming cost V 5 bases and J 2 bases; bases outside gene matches: 3.

The J gene is TRBJ2-1, the V gene TRBV15; no clear D. The CDR3 length is 13 residues. Germline V CDR1 and CDR2: LNHNV, YYDKDF (reference sequence). The V and J ends lost 1 base and 8 bases respectively, with 9 bases between them. Here the CDR3 DNA reads TGTGCCACCAGCAGAGGGCCGGCGGATGAGCAGTTCTTC. As protein: CATSRGPADEQFF.

Written as DNA, the CDR3 is TGTGCCAGCAGCCCACGCCCGGGGGGGCACAACTATGGCTACACCTTC. Translation gives CASSPRPGGHNYGYTF. The V gene is TRBV5-5, the J gene TRBJ1-2; possible D gene TRBD1, 6 bases. This CDR3 region has 16 residues. Trimming took off 4 bases at V and 2 bases at J, with 18 bases between the two ends. The germline V gene has CDR1 SGHKS and CDR2 YYEKEE (reference sequence).

The CDR3 DNA follows: TGTGCCTGGAGCCCTGCCCCCGGGGGTAACGAGCAGTACTTC. Translated: CAWSPAPGGNEQYF. V usage is TRBV30 and J usage is TRBJ2-7; weak D call: TRBD2 (6 bases). The CDR3 runs 14 residues. In germline, CDR1 is GTSNPN, CDR2 SVGIG (reference sequence). Trimming shortened V by 3 bases and J by 5 bases, and 17 bases separated the two germline ends. Looking up the rest from reference TRBV30 and TRBJ2-7 gives the full variable domain: SQTIHQWPATLVQPVGSPLSLECTVEGTSNPNLYWYRQAAGRGLQLLFYSVGIGQISSEVPQNLSASRPQDRQFILSSKKLLLSDSGFYLCAWSPAPGGNEQYFGPGTRLTVT.

CDR3 residues: CASSSVGPGNTIYF. CDR3 DNA: TGTGCCAGCAGTTCTGTGGGGCCTGGAAACACCATATATTTT. J is TRBJ1-3 and V is TRBV7-2; maybe TRBD1 (5 bases). Trimming removed 6 bases from V and 2 bases from J, with 11 bases in between. The germline CDR1 and CDR2 sequences are SGHTA and FQGNSA. This CDR3 is built from 14 residues.

The V call is TRBV27, the J call TRBJ2-1; no definite D call. CDR3 length: 12 amino acids. Between the trimmed V and J ends, which lost 5 bases and 0 bases, there was a span of 2 bases. Germline CDR1 is MNHEY and CDR2 is SMNVEV (reference sequence). The CDR3 reads CASSRSYNEQFF. CDR3 in DNA: TGTGCCAGCAGTCGCTCCTACAATGAGCAGTTCTTC.

V and J are TRBV2 and TRBJ1-6; 8 bases line up with TRBD1. Germline assignment: CDR1 SNHLY and CDR2 FYNNEI. This CDR3 region has 16 residues. Losses at the gene ends were 3 bases for V and 9 bases for J; bases not matched to a gene: 10. The CDR3 sequence is CASSDARQGSSSPLHF. The DNA of the CDR3 is TGTGCCAGCAGTGATGCCCGACAGGGGAGTAGTTCACCCCTCCACTTT.

CDR3 loop: CASSIRGNTEAFF. The CDR3 region has the DNA TGTGCCAGTAGTATCCGGGGGAACACTGAAGCTTTCTTT. The chain employs TRBV19 and TRBJ1-1; no reliable D call. CDR3 length: 13 amino acids. Trimming cost V 3 bases and J 1 base, with 6 bases left between them. Germline values: CDR1 LNHDA, CDR2 SQIVND (reference sequence).

The CDR3 sequence is CASSVQGDNSPLHF. The DNA of the CDR3 is TGTGCCAGCAGCGTCCAGGGTGATAATTCACCCCTCCACTTT. The genes are TRBV9 and TRBJ1-6; maybe TRBD1 (5 bases). Trimming removed 2 bases at V and 5 bases at J, with 8 bases between. Germline V gene data show CDR1 as SGDLS and CDR2 as YYNGEE. This CDR3 has 14 amino acids.

This chain's CDR3 is CATSDSFGGGGLYNEQFF. DNA of the CDR3: TGTGCCACCAGTGATTCCTTCGGGGGCGGGGGCCTATACAATGAGCAGTTCTTC. The rearrangement uses TRBV24-1 and TRBJ2-1; a weak D match, TRBD2 (7 bases). Trimming removed 2 bases from V and 4 bases from J, with 20 bases in between. The V gene's germline CDR1 is KGHDR and CDR2 SFDVKD. The CDR3 runs to 18 residues.